This T cell receptor (beta chain) was documented in a study of blood T cell repertoires in COVID-19. About the research overall: Collection of acute and convalescent COVID-19 samples took place in the United States, Italy and Spain. PBMCs, B-cell-depleted T cells, or T cells provided the cDNA or gDNA that made up the material.

Authors' methods: Amplification of reference gene primers provided the estimated nucleated cell counts. TCRdb's copy holds only in-frame clones and misses some; the assay was immunoSEQ multiplex PCR. V, J and clone size reflect that table, while D and trimming were determined from the DNA. This table holds fewer than 350,000 clones, nearly 90% found once. This CDR3 comprises 15 residues. Germline V gene sequence: CDR1 SGHTA, CDR2 FQGNSA. Trimming took off 0 bases at V and 2 bases at J, with 11 bases between the two ends. The rearrangement uses TRBV7-2 and TRBJ2-7; D is unresolved. The clonotype originates from a man aged 18 to 35 with active or convalescent COVID-19. Sequences were obtained from peripheral blood. CDR3 DNA sequence: TGTGCCAGCAGCTTAGCGGAGCTCCTGGCCTACGAGCAGTACTTC. Its translation is CASSLAELLAYEQYF.